The 16 T cell receptor beta chains reported below all come from one sample, sequenced in a study of T cell responses to AZD1222 COVID-19 vaccine listed by TCRdb under 2021. The sample's time point label, decoded: baseline before first vaccination. The library was obtained by the immunoSEQ multiplex PCR assay. TCRdb limited this immuneACCESS table to in-frame rearrangements with V and J called. A share of clones is missing; checked studies link under half to unresolved V genes, and the rest is unexplained. Counted in this sample were roughly 100,000 clones; over 80% of them appeared once. The ten largest clones take up 20% of the sample. This sample comprised peripheral blood, obtained on day 0 of AZD1222 vaccination. These receptors all stem from an adult in good health.

The chain links TRBV28 to TRBJ1-1; a weak D match, TRBD1 (5 bases). Trimming cost V 6 bases and J 0 bases, with 14 bases left between them. Germline-derived CDR1 and CDR2 are MDHEN and SYDVKM. CDR3 length: 15 residues. The CDR3 DNA is TGTGCCAGCAGCGGGAAAGGGACCCTGAACACTGAAGCTTTCTTT. This translates into CASSGKGTLNTEAFF.

The count of this clone is one. This chain uses TRBV5-3 with TRBJ1-6, with D possibly being TRBD1 (5 bases). TRBV5-3 is labeled an ORF, and its function is uncertain. Trimming took 3 bases from V and 0 from J, leaving 13 bases between them. The CDR3 covers 17 residues. CDR3 protein: CARSSGGRLSYNSPLHF. The CDR3 DNA reads as TGTGCCAGAAGCTCGGGGGGACGGCTCTCCTATAATTCACCCCTCCACTTT.

The J gene is TRBJ2-2, the V gene TRBV27, with D unresolved. V shed 6 bases and J shed 3 bases, with 14 bases lying between them. Germline V gives CDR1 MNHEY, CDR2 SMNVEV (reference sequence). The CDR3 has 15 amino acids. CDR3 amino acids: CASSLDPKYTGELFF. CDR3 DNA: TGTGCCAGCAGCTTAGACCCCAAATACACCGGGGAGCTGTTTTTT.

The V call is TRBV6-2 or TRBV6-3, the J call TRBJ2-2; 9 positions agree with TRBD1. Germline CDR1 is MNHEY and CDR2 is SVGEGT. This CDR3 contains 18 residues. After removal of 2 bases from V and 2 bases from J, the junction contained 9 bases not matched to a gene. Here the CDR3 DNA reads TGTGCCAGCAGTTACCCGGACAGGGGCAATCTTAACACCGGGGAGCTGTTTTTT. This gives the protein CASSYPDRGNLNTGELFF.

This clone was counted between two and nine times. CDR3 DNA sequence: TGTGCCAGCAGCTTCGTCACAGGGCCACTGAGTAACTATGGCTACACCTTC. The encoded protein is CASSFVTGPLSNYGYTF. The V call is TRBV7-8, the J call TRBJ1-2; TRBD1 is a possible D gene (6 bases). Trimming removed 3 bases at V and 1 base at J, with 18 bases between. The CDR3 runs to 17 residues. Germline CDR1 SGHVS, CDR2 FQNEAQ.

CDR3: CASSGGTSGAYNEQFF. In DNA, the CDR3 is TGTGCCAGCAGCGGGGGGACTAGCGGGGCCTACAATGAGCAGTTCTTC. This chain connects TRBV7-2 to TRBJ2-1, with 13 bases lining up with TRBD2. CDR1 and CDR2 (germline): SGHTA, FQGNSA. V dropped 5 bases and J dropped 2; count of bases not matched to a gene: 3. The CDR3 has 16 amino acids.

The rearrangement links TRBV29-1 to TRBJ1-1; no reliable D call. This CDR3 has 13 amino acids. The germline V gene has CDR1 SQVTM and CDR2 ANQGSEA. Trimming left V 7 bases short and J 4 bases short, with 16 bases between. DNA for the CDR3: TGCAGCGCCTGGGAGTTGGCGGGCACTGAAGCTTTCTTT. This translates into CSAWELAGTEAFF. The full variable domain, its missing parts supplied by reference TRBV29-1 and TRBJ1-1, is SAVISQKPSRDICQRGTSLTIQCQVDSQVTMMFWYRQQPGQSLTLIATANQGSEATYESGFVIDKFPISRPNLTFSTLTVSNMSPEDSSIYLCSAWELAGTEAFFGQGTRLTVV.

The V gene is TRBV7-9, the J gene TRBJ1-1, with 8 bases lining up with TRBD1. Germline trimming cut 5 bases from V and 7 bases from J; bases unmatched to any gene: 9. CDR3 length: 14 amino acids. The germline CDR1 and CDR2 sequences are SEHNR and FQNEAQ (reference sequence). The CDR3 sequence is CASSPGTGAFEAFF. The CDR3 DNA reads TGTGCCAGCAGCCCCGGGACAGGAGCTTTTGAAGCTTTCTTT.

The J gene is TRBJ2-1, the V gene TRBV19; 7 bases line up with TRBD2. Losses at the gene ends were 7 bases for V and 5 bases for J; bases not matched to a gene: 11. CDR3 length: 15 amino acids. From germline, CDR1 is LNHDA and CDR2 SQIVND (reference sequence). The CDR3 loop is CASTWAPGLHNEQFF. The CDR3 DNA follows: TGTGCCAGTACCTGGGCGCCGGGACTACACAATGAGCAGTTCTTC.

The chain uses TRBV6-1 and TRBJ2-7; the D is unclear. This CDR3 has 13 amino acids. V dropped 1 base and J dropped 5 bases, with 9 bases sitting between them. Germline V gene sequence: CDR1 MNHNS, CDR2 SASEGT. The CDR3 spells CASSEEDANEQYF. CDR3 in DNA: TGTGCCAGCAGTGAAGAAGATGCGAACGAGCAGTACTTC.

This rearrangement joins TRBV6-5 to TRBJ2-7; TRBD1 is a possible D gene (6 bases). The CDR3 contains 13 residues. The V gene lost 6 bases and the J gene lost 8 bases, with 17 bases spanning the gap. The germline V gene has CDR1 MNHEY and CDR2 SVGAGI. CDR3 DNA sequence: TGTGCCAGCAGGGGGCAGGGGCGCTCACAGCAGTACTTC. This sequence encodes CASRGQGRSQQYF.

The rearrangement links TRBV28 to TRBJ1-5; 11 bases are shared with TRBD1. V dropped 4 bases and J dropped 6; count of bases not matched to a gene: 5. Germline V gene sequence: CDR1 MDHEN, CDR2 SYDVKM. CDR3 size: 15 residues. DNA for the CDR3: TGTGCCAGCAGTTCTGGACAGGGGGCTGGTCAGCCCCAGCATTTT. It codes for CASSSGQGAGQPQHF. The whole variable domain, filled in from reference TRBV28 and TRBJ1-5, reads DVKVTQSSRYLVKRTGEKVFLECVQDMDHENMFWYRQDPGLGLRLIYFSYDVKMKEKGDIPEGYSVSREKKERFSLILESASTNQTSMYLCASSSGQGAGQPQHFGDGTRLSIL.

V and J are TRBV19 and TRBJ2-7; 9 bases agree with TRBD1. From germline, CDR1 is LNHDA and CDR2 SQIVND (reference sequence). The CDR3 totals 14 residues. Trimming removed 5 bases from V and 4 bases from J; junction bases left unmatched: 6. The CDR3 DNA reads as TGTGCCAGTAGTCTTCAGGACAGGGGATACGAGCAGTACTTC. Protein: CASSLQDRGYEQYF.

This rearrangement joins TRBV28 to TRBJ2-5; 9 bases line up with TRBD1. The CDR3 totals 15 residues. Germline CDR1 reads MDHEN; CDR2 reads SYDVKM. Trimming cost V 6 bases and J 5 bases; bases outside gene matches: 10. DNA of the CDR3: TGTGCCAGCAGGGGACCACAGGGGGCAGGGGAGACCCAGTACTTC. It codes for CASRGPQGAGETQYF.

The chain employs TRBV29-1 and TRBJ2-2, with 7 bases matching TRBD1. This CDR3 has 17 amino acids. Germline V gene sequence: CDR1 SQVTM, CDR2 ANQGSEA. CDR3 residues: CSETGTENLPNTGELFF. CDR3 sequence (DNA): TGCAGTGAAACCGGGACAGAAAACCTCCCGAACACCGGGGAGCTGTTTTTT.

V usage is TRBV10-1 and J usage is TRBJ1-1; unclear D gene. The CDR3 is 14 amino acids. Trimming pared 3 bases from V and 0 bases from J, leaving 8 bases between. From germline, CDR1 is WNHNN and CDR2 SYGVQD (reference sequence). The CDR3: CASSERAMNTEAFF. The CDR3 nucleotides read TGCGCCAGCAGTGAAAGGGCTATGAACACTGAAGCTTTCTTT.